The T cell receptor beta chain under discussion was sequenced for a study of identical twins. With V trimmed by 9 bases and J by 0 bases, 11 bases remained unmatched. Germline loops: CDR1 LNHNV, CDR2 YYDKDF (reference sequence). CDR3 length: 16 amino acids. Study findings and constraints: Within cord blood, abundant beta clonotypes carried fewer insertions, but memory repertoires showed no such trend.

Turning to this clonotype: Antigen specificity is unknown.

TCRdb used MiXCR to reprocess the 5' RACE reads, holding one entry per CDR3 protein. The table has 400,000 to 550,000 distinct CDR3 sequences, around 20% seen once; the top ten hold 0.75% to 0.95%. This sample also belongs to another study, concerning T cells expressing NK-cell markers.

The V gene is TRBV15, the J gene TRBJ2-1, with 7 nucleotides matching TRBD1. Sequencing was carried out using CD4+ T cells sorted from blood. The sequence derives from a woman aged 18-29 years in good health. Here the CDR3 DNA reads TGTGCCACGGGACAGCTCCTCGTCAGCTCCTACAATGAGCAGTTCTTC. It codes for CATGQLLVSSYNEQFF.